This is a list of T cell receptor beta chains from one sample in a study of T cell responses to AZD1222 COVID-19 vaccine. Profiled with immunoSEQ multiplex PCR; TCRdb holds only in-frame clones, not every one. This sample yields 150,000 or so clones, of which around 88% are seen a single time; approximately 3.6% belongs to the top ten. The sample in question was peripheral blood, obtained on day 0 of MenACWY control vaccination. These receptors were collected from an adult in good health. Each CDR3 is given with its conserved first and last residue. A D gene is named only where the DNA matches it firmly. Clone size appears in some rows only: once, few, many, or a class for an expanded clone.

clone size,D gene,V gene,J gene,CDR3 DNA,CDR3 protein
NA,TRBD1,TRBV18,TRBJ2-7,TGTGCCAGTTCGGACAGGTCCCCCCCCGAGCAGTACTTC,CASSDRSPPEQYF
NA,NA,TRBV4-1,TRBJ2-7,TGCGCCAGCAGTCAATTACCTGAAAGCTACGAGCAGTACTTC,CASSQLPESYEQYF
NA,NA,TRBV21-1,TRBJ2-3,TGTGCCAGCAGCCTCCTCGGGCCAGAAGTTAGCACAGATACGCAGTATTTT,CASSLLGPEVSTDTQYF
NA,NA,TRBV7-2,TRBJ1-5,TGTGCCAGCAGCTTAGAAGCCAGAGGGGGCAATCAGCCCCAGCATTTT,CASSLEARGGNQPQHF
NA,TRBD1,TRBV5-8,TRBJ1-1,TGTGCCAGCAGCTTCGCGACAGGGTCGAACACTGAAGCTTTCTTT,CASSFATGSNTEAFF
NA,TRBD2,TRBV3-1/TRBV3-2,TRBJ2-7,TGTGCCAGCAGCCACCTAGCGGGGGGTAGCTCCTACGAGCAGTACTTC,CASSHLAGGSSYEQYF
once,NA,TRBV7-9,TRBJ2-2,TGTGCCAGCAGCTTAGAAGGGAGCACCGGGGAGCTGTTTTTT,CASSLEGSTGELFF
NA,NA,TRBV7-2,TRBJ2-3,TGTGCCAGCAGCTTAGCGCATACGCAGTATTTT,CASSLAHTQYF
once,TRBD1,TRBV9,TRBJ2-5,TGTGCCAGCAGCCGGACAGGAAGAGAGACCCAGTACTTC,CASSRTGRETQYF
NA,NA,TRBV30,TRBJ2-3,TGTGCCTGGAGTGTAGGGGGGGGGCCCACAGATACGCAGTATTTT,CAWSVGGGPTDTQYF
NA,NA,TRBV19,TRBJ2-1,TGTGCCAGTAGTTCTCAGTTCATCGCCCCACACAATGAGCAGTTCTTC,CASSSQFIAPHNEQFF
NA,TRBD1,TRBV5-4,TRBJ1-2,TGTGCCAGCAGCTCCCTCGGGGACAGTTTTGGCTACACCTTC,CASSSLGDSFGYTF
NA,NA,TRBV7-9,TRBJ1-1,TGTGCCAGCAGCCCCTCGAGTTCTCGCACTGAAGCTTTCTTT,CASSPSSSRTEAFF
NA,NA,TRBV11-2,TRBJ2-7,TGTGCCAGCAGCTTAGAGGGTCGTCGGACGGACTCCTACGAGCAGTACTTC,CASSLEGRRTDSYEQYF
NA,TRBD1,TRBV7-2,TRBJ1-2,TGTGCCAGCAGCTTTCCGACCAGGGGGAACTATGGCTACACCTTC,CASSFPTRGNYGYTF
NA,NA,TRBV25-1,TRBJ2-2,TGTGCCAGCAGTGACGGGGCGAACACCGGGGAGCTGTTTTTT,CASSDGANTGELFF
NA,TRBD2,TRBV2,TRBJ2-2,TGTGCCAGCAGTGCTTCTAGCGGGAGAGGAACCGGGGAGCTGTTTTTT,CASSASSGRGTGELFF
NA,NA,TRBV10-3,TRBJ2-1,TGTGCCATCACGAACGGGGGATCCTACAATGAGCAGTTCTTC,CAITNGGSYNEQFF
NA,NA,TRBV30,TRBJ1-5,TGTGCCTGGAGTGTGGCGGGCAATCAGCCCCAGCATTTT,CAWSVAGNQPQHF
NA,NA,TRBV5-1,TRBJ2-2,TGCGCCAGCAGCTTGATACCTTCGAACACCGGGGAGCTGTTTTTT,CASSLIPSNTGELFF